The 7 T cell receptor beta chains given below trace back to one sample, sequenced in a study of OX40 agonist ivuxolimab in advanced cancers. Produced via immunoSEQ multiplex PCR; TCRdb's table is partial and in-frame only. The sample holds about 80,000 clones, 85% to 95% seen once. The sequenced sample was CD4+ or CD8+ T cells sorted from blood, obtained in a trial of the OX40 agonist ivuxolimab. These TCRs come from an adult with an advanced solid tumor such as melanoma, head and neck, liver or kidney cancer.

V is TRBV30 and J is TRBJ2-4; 7 nucleotides align to TRBD2. This CDR3 is built from 14 residues. J gave up 8 bases and V 7 bases, and 14 bases lay outside the gene matches. Looked up from germline, CDR1 is GTSNPN and CDR2 is SVGIG (reference sequence). The DNA of the CDR3 is TGTGCCTTGGGCGGCGGGGGATGGGGGGACATTCAGTACTTC. This gives the protein CALGGGGWGDIQYF.

The chain has TRBV2 and TRBJ1-4; D is ambiguous. This CDR3 is 13 amino acids long. V shed 6 bases and J shed 4 bases, with 9 bases lying between them. Germline loops: CDR1 SNHLY, CDR2 FYNNEI. For the CDR3, the DNA is TGTGCCAGCAGGGGCAGTTATAATGAAAAACTGTTTTTT. Translation gives CASRGSYNEKLFF.

The chain joins TRBV7-6 to TRBJ1-1; perhaps TRBD1 as D (6 bases). The CDR3 runs to 17 residues. CDR1 is SGHVS, CDR2 FNYEAQ, per germline. V lost 2 bases and J lost 1, with 17 bases in between. Written as DNA, the CDR3 is TGTGCCAGCAGCTTAAGCATTCTCTGGGGGCCGAACACTGAAGCTTTCTTT. It specifies CASSLSILWGPNTEAFF.

This clone appeared once. The chain couples TRBV7-3 to TRBJ2-3; 9 bases agree with TRBD2. Germline CDR1 reads SGHTA; CDR2 reads FQGTGA. This CDR3 spans 16 amino acids. Losses at the gene ends were 5 bases for V and 1 base for J; bases not matched to a gene: 7. The CDR3 DNA reads TGTGCCAGCAGCCCCATAGCGGGAGTGGGCACAGATACGCAGTATTTT. Amino acids: CASSPIAGVGTDTQYF.

V gene TRBV27 combines with J gene TRBJ1-4, with D unresolved. The ends were cut back, 4 bases at V and 0 bases at J, with 3 bases in the middle. This CDR3 region has 13 residues. Germline loops: CDR1 MNHEY, CDR2 SMNVEV (reference sequence). CDR3 sequence (DNA): TGTGCCAGCAGTTCGCCAACTAATGAAAAACTGTTTTTT. Translated, it gives CASSSPTNEKLFF. Combining the CDR3 with reference TRBV27 and TRBJ1-4 gives the whole variable domain EAQVTQNPRYLITVTGKKLTVTCSQNMNHEYMSWYRQDPGLGLRQIYYSMNVEVTDKGDVPEGYKVSRKEKRNFPLILESPSPNQTSLYFCASSSPTNEKLFFGSGTQLSVL.

This rearrangement joins TRBV7-9 to TRBJ1-1; D remains unclear. Trimming removed 5 bases at V and 0 bases at J, with 4 bases between. From germline, CDR1 is SEHNR and CDR2 FQNEAQ (reference sequence). CDR3 length: 12 amino acids. The CDR3 protein is CASSNMNTEAFF. The CDR3 region has the DNA TGTGCCAGCAGCAACATGAACACTGAAGCTTTCTTT.

The V call is TRBV27, the J call TRBJ2-3; D might be TRBD2 (6 bases). CDR1 MNHEY and CDR2 SMNVEV come from the germline V gene (reference sequence). V was pared by 2 bases and J by 2 bases, with 8 bases between. This CDR3 region has 14 residues. CDR3 coding DNA: TGTGCCAGCAGTTTAGCTAGCGCCACAGATACGCAGTATTTT. This encodes CASSLASATDTQYF.